This T cell receptor (beta chain) was identified during a study of blood T cell repertoires in COVID-19. Study context: Material from acute and convalescent COVID-19 was sourced from the United States, Italy and Spain.

The data were produced by immunoSEQ multiplex PCR, yet TCRdb's version contains in-frame clones alone and is incomplete. The sample includes some 7,800 clones, more than 70% of them seen just once. This CDR3 has 15 amino acids. Germline V CDR1 and CDR2: LGHDT, YNNKEL (reference sequence). Trimming took off 1 base at V and 3 bases at J, with 12 bases between the two ends. The sequenced sample was peripheral blood. This clonotype originated in a woman aged 60-70 years with active COVID-19. The V call is TRBV3-1 (or the pseudogene TRBV3-2), the J call TRBJ2-5; tentative D call: TRBD1 (6 bases). DNA for the CDR3: TGTGCCAGCAGCCAAGTAGCAGGACAGAAAGAGACCCAGTACTTC. Amino acid sequence: CASSQVAGQKETQYF.